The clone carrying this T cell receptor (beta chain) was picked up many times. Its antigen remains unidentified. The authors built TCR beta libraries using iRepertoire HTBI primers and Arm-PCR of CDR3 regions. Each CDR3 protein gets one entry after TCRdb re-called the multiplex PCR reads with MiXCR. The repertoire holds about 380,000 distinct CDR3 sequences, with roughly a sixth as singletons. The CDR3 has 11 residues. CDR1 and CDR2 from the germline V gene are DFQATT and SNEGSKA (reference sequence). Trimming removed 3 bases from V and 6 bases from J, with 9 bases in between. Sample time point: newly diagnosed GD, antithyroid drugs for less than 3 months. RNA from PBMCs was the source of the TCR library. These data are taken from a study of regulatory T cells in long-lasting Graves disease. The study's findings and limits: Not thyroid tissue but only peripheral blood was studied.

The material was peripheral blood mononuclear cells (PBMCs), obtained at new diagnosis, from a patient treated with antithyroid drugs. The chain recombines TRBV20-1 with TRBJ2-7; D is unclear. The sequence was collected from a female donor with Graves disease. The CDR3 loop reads CSASWLSEQYF. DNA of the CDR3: TGCAGTGCTAGTTGGCTGAGCGAGCAGTACTTC.